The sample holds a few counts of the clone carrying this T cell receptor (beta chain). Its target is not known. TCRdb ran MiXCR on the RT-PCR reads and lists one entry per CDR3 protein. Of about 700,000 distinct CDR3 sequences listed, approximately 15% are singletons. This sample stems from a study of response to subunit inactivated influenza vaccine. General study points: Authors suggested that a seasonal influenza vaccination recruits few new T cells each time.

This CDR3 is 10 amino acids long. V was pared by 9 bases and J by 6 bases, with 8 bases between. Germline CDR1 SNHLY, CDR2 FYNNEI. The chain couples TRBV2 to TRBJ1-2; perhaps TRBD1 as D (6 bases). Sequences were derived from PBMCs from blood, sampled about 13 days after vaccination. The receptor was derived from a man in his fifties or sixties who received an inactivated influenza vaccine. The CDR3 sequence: CARRGDGYTF. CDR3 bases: TGTGCCAGAAGGGGGGATGGCTACACCTTC. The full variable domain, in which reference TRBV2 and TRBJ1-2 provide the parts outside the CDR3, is EPEVTQTPSHQVTQMGQEVILRCVPISNHLYFYWYRQILGQKVEFLVSFYNNEISEKSEIFDDQFSVERPDGSNFTLKIRSTKLEDSAMYFCARRGDGYTFGSGTRLTVV.